The entry below gives a single T cell receptor (beta chain) sequence along with its context. This clonotype was seen many times. Its antigen is still unknown. Per-base quality was not reported, and no clone a single base away is much larger than it. V is pruned by 3 bases and J by 3 bases, leaving 5 bases of the junction without a gene match. The germline V gene specifies SGHTA as CDR1 and FQGNSA as CDR2. Spanning cysteine to phenylalanine, the CDR3 consists of 16 amino acids. The retained sequence is limited to the CDR3, 48 bases, with the frame set at the first base. The sequencing machine was an Illumina HiSeq 2500. Quantitative 5'-RACE with molecular barcodes was used to prepare TCR beta libraries. As for how the authors treated the data: A new computational method based on a probabilistic model of VDJ rearrangement was used to identify disease-linked TCR variants. Through fastp at Q25 and MiXCR, TCRdb rebuilt clones from the public reads, retaining in-frame beta chains. Rows with one shared CDR3 protein collapse into an entry with the most common genes and DNA. In this record, the V and J calls reflect TCRdb's handling and not the investigators' own analysis. The sample table shows 40,000 or so distinct CDR3 sequences, and over 9% are seen once. The ten largest account for more than 15% of the sample.

The data were taken from a study of CD8 T cells in ankylosing spondylitis (dated by TCRdb to between 2016 and 2019). About the study as a whole: The study set out to find disease-linked TCR variants by profiling T cell receptor beta repertoires in ankylosing spondylitis patients and healthy donors. Peripheral blood samples were taken, and synovial fluid was additionally collected from ankylosing spondylitis patients. The full study cohort was made up of approximately 24 ankylosing spondylitis patients and 108 healthy donors. The investigation overall reported the following: Blood from ankylosing spondylitis patients appeared to be characterized by a TCR beta motif made up of several highly homologous amino acid variants. According to the report, matched synovial fluid samples from ankylosing spondylitis patients were significantly enriched for the disease-linked clones. Some motif variants were previously reported in synovial fluid and blood of reactive arthritis patients, suggesting common disease-initiation mechanisms. In peripheral blood, the disease-linked clones were found at relatively low frequencies and had a CD8+ phenotype.

The sample comprised blood, either unsorted or a sorted T cell fraction (not recorded which). The origin of this receptor is a male donor with ankylosing spondylitis or in good health (not recorded which). This sequence uses TRBV7-2 and TRBJ2-3, with TRBD2 identical over 11 junction bases. DNA sequence: TGTGCCAGCAGCTTGTCACTAGCGGGAGCGACAGATACGCAGTATTTT. Its protein is CASSLSLAGATDTQYF.